These T cell receptor beta chains were read from a single sample in a study of cytomegalovirus exposure and HLA in healthy donors. The table came from immunoSEQ multiplex PCR; TCRdb's copy has only in-frame clones and leaves some out. The sample has 150,000 to 200,000 clones; more than 65% are singletons. Material for sequencing was PBMCs. The receptor set was obtained from a male donor in good health and CMV-seronegative. CDR3s include the opening cysteine and the closing phenylalanine or tryptophan. The order of the fields is clone size, D gene, J gene, V gene, CDR3 DNA, CDR3 protein. D genes are given only for firm matches. Some rows mark clone size as missing; the rest say once, few, many or name a class of expanded clone.

-	TRBD1	TRBJ2-4	TRBV19	TGTGCCAGTAGTATAGCGGGGCCGGGACAGGCCAAAAACATTCAGTACTTC	CASSIAGPGQAKNIQYF
once	-	TRBJ2-7	TRBV4-3	TGCGCCAGCAGCCATGACAGACCCGACTACGAGCAGTACTTC	CASSHDRPDYEQYF
-	-	TRBJ2-1	TRBV7-2	TGTGCCAGCAGCTTAGAACCTAACAATGAGCAGTTCTTC	CASSLEPNNEQFF
-	-	TRBJ1-2	TRBV28	TGTGCCAGCAGTGGATTTGAGGGGGACTATGGCTACACCTTC	CASSGFEGDYGYTF
-	TRBD2	TRBJ2-7	TRBV7-2	TGTGCCAGCAGCTTTACCCCGGGACTAGCGGGAGACAACGAGCAGTACTTC	CASSFTPGLAGDNEQYF
-	-	TRBJ2-7	TRBV9	TGTGCCAGCAGCGTAGCTACTACTCAGGGGGAGCAGTACTTC	CASSVATTQGEQYF
-	-	TRBJ1-4	TRBV5-1	TGCGCCAGCAGCTTTAAGGGGGGGGCTAATGAAAAACTGTTTTTT	CASSFKGGANEKLFF
-	TRBD1	TRBJ1-4	TRBV5-1	TGCGCCAGCAGCCCTACAGGGGGCAGTAATGAAAAACTGTTTTTT	CASSPTGGSNEKLFF
-	-	TRBJ2-3	TRBV11-3	TGTGCCAGCAGCATTTCTAGCGCCGCCACAGATACGCAGTATTTT	CASSISSAATDTQYF
-	-	TRBJ2-7	TRBV13	TGTGCCAGCAGCCCTCGTTTGGAGGACGAGCAGTACTTC	CASSPRLEDEQYF
-	TRBD2	TRBJ2-1	TRBV27	TGTGCCAGCAGTCAAGGGACTAGCGGGAGTTTTGAGCAGTTCTTC	CASSQGTSGSFEQFF
-	-	TRBJ1-5	TRBV7-2	TGTGCCAGCAGCTCCGGGGGAGGGTACAATCAGCCCCAGCATTTT	CASSSGGGYNQPQHF
few	TRBD1	TRBJ2-7	TRBV11-3	TGTGCCAGCAGCTTACAGGGACAGGGGGAGGACGAGCAGTACTTC	CASSLQGQGEDEQYF
-	-	TRBJ2-7	TRBV10-3	TGTGCCATCAGTGGAATTGGAGCCCCGGGCGAGCAGTACTTC	CAISGIGAPGEQYF
-	-	TRBJ2-1	TRBV5-1	TGCGCCAGCAGCCCGCCTAGCGTCGATGAGCAGTTCTTC	CASSPPSVDEQFF
-	-	TRBJ2-7	TRBV29-1	TGCAGCGTGAAGCCGGTTGGTGCCCCAGGCGAGCAGTACTTC	CSVKPVGAPGEQYF
-	-	TRBJ1-5	TRBV19	TGTGCCAGTAGTATACGTGGGAGGGATAGCAATCAGCCCCAGCATTTT	CASSIRGRDSNQPQHF
-	-	TRBJ1-4	TRBV4-3	TGCGCCAGCAGCCAAGATTCGGGGGGGAGTGAAAAACTGTTTTTT	CASSQDSGGSEKLFF
-	-	TRBJ1-2	TRBV5-5	TGTGCCAGCAGCTGGCTTATGGGGAGCTATGGCTACACCTTC	CASSWLMGSYGYTF
-	TRBD1	TRBJ2-7	TRBV11-3	TGTGCCAGCAGCAACGGGGACAGGGAATTAGAGCAGTACTTC	CASSNGDRELEQYF
-	-	TRBJ2-1	TRBV11-1	TGTGCCAGCAGGAATATGAGCTCCTACAATGAGCAGTTCTTC	CASRNMSSYNEQFF
few	-	TRBJ1-2	TRBV11-2	TGTGCCAGCAGCTTAGCTCAGGGCACGGATGGCTACACCTTC	CASSLAQGTDGYTF
-	TRBD2	TRBJ2-7	TRBV19	TGTGCCAGTAGTGAAACTAGCGGGGGAACCTACGAGCAGTACTTC	CASSETSGGTYEQYF
-	-	TRBJ2-5	TRBV5-6	TGTGCCAGCAGCTTTCTGGGAGTCCAAGAGACCCAGTACTTC	CASSFLGVQETQYF
-	-	TRBJ2-5	TRBV21-1	TGTGCCAGCAGCAAAGACTCAGGGAACCAAGAAACCCAGTACTTC	CASSKDSGNQETQYF
-	TRBD1	TRBJ1-6	TRBV19	TGTGCCAGTAGTATTTCGGGTTGGCCTCGGGGAACTGGACAGGGGATGCCCTATAATTCACCCCTCCACTTT	CASSISGWPRGTGQGMPYNSPLHF
-	TRBD2	TRBJ2-1	TRBV11-3	TGTGCCAGCAGCTTAGAGGTAGCGGGAGTCCATGAGCAGTTCTTC	CASSLEVAGVHEQFF
-	-	TRBJ2-5	TRBV2	TGTGCCAGGAGGGGGGAGACCCAGTACTTC	CARRGETQYF
-	TRBD1	TRBJ1-2	TRBV10-3	TGTGCCATCACAAATCCGGGGACAGGGAACTATGGCTACACCTTC	CAITNPGTGNYGYTF
-	-	TRBJ1-1	TRBV11-2	TGTGCCAGCAGCTCCGCTAGGAACACTGAAGCTTTCTTT	CASSSARNTEAFF
-	TRBD1	TRBJ1-5	TRBV7-3	TGTGCCAGCAGCTTAACGTTCGACAGGGTGAGCAATCAGCCCCAGCATTTT	CASSLTFDRVSNQPQHF
few	TRBD1	TRBJ2-2	TRBV7-9	TGTGCCAGCAGCCCGGCCGGCAGGGGGCTTGGTACCGGGGAGCTGTTTTTT	CASSPAGRGLGTGELFF
-	-	TRBJ2-1	TRBV15	TGTGCCACCAGCAGAGATGAGGGCACTCACAATGAGCAGTTCTTC	CATSRDEGTHNEQFF
-	TRBD2	TRBJ2-3	TRBV30	TGTGCCTGGAGTAAGGGCGGGGGACCCACAGATACGCAGTATTTT	CAWSKGGGPTDTQYF
-	TRBD1	TRBJ1-5	TRBV29-1	TGCAGCGTCTTAGACAGGGGCAATCAGCCCCAGCATTTT	CSVLDRGNQPQHF
-	-	TRBJ2-1	TRBV7-3	TGTGCCAGCAGCGTTAGCGGAAGCTCCTACAATGAGCAGTTCTTC	CASSVSGSSYNEQFF
once	-	TRBJ2-2	TRBV30	TGTGCCTGGAGTGCCTCTATTAGTTCCGGGGAGCTGTTTTTT	CAWSASISSGELFF
-	-	TRBJ2-7	TRBV29-1	TGCAGCGTTGAAGACAGGGTTTACGAGCAGTACTTC	CSVEDRVYEQYF
once	TRBD2	TRBJ2-7	TRBV28	TGTGCCAGCAGCAGGGGACTAGACTACGAGCAGTACTTC	CASSRGLDYEQYF
-	-	TRBJ2-7	TRBV5-4	TGTGCCAGCAGCGCCCAGGGATACGAGCAGTACTTC	CASSAQGYEQYF
once	-	TRBJ2-2	TRBV5-1	TGCGCCAGCAGCCCCCGGGGTGCGAACACCGGGGAGCTGTTTTTT	CASSPRGANTGELFF
few	-	TRBJ2-2	TRBV5-4	TGTGCCAGCAGCTTGGGGCTTTCGGGCGGGGCGAACACCGGGGAGCTGTTTTTT	CASSLGLSGGANTGELFF
-	TRBD1	TRBJ1-1	TRBV7-3	TGTGCCAGCAGGCAGACAGGGGGCACTGAAGCTTTCTTT	CASRQTGGTEAFF
-	-	TRBJ2-2	TRBV6-1	TGTGCCAGCGTCCTTATACAGGGGGGGACCGGGGAGCTGTTTTTT	CASVLIQGGTGELFF
-	-	TRBJ1-3	TRBV9	TGTGCCAGCAGCTTTAGCGACACCATATATTTT	CASSFSDTIYF
-	-	TRBJ1-4	TRBV28	TGTGCCAGCGGTGCGGCCCTCCCAGGGATTAGAGAAAAACTGTTTTTT	CASGAALPGIREKLFF
few	-	TRBJ1-5	TRBV6-1	TGTGCCAGCAGTGAAGTTTCGGACAGAGTTGTCAATCAGCCCCAGCATTTT	CASSEVSDRVVNQPQHF
-	-	TRBJ1-4	TRBV19	TGTGCCAGCGAGGGATACGAAAAACTGTTTTTT	CASEGYEKLFF
-	TRBD1	TRBJ2-1	TRBV12-5	TGTGCTAGTGGTTTGGAGCAGGGGGATGAGCAGTTCTTC	CASGLEQGDEQFF
-	-	TRBJ2-4	TRBV5-6	TGTGCCAGCAGCTGGGGGGTACTAGCCAAAAACATTCAGTACTTC	CASSWGVLAKNIQYF
-	TRBD1	TRBJ1-5	TRBV6-6	TGTGCCACCAGACAGGGCCTGGGCAATCAGCCCCAGCATTTT	CATRQGLGNQPQHF
-	-	TRBJ1-1	TRBV19	TGTGCCAGTAGTATAGGCACAGGGAACACTGAAGCTTTCTTT	CASSIGTGNTEAFF
-	TRBD1	TRBJ1-1	TRBV19	TGTGCCAGTAGCTTCGCCGGGACAGGGTTGAACACTGAAGCTTTCTTT	CASSFAGTGLNTEAFF
-	-	TRBJ1-1	TRBV29-1	TGCAGCGTCCGGGACACTTTGAACACTGAAGCTTTCTTT	CSVRDTLNTEAFF
-	-	TRBJ1-1	TRBV7-3	TGTGCCAGCAGTCAACAGGGTCTGAACACTGAAGCTTTCTTT	CASSQQGLNTEAFF
-	-	TRBJ1-2	TRBV9	TGTGCCAGCAGCGTAGACGTGGAACAGGGCGGTGGCTACACCTTC	CASSVDVEQGGGYTF
-	TRBD2	TRBJ2-3	TRBV7-9	TGTGCCAGCAGCTTAGGACTAGCGGTAGCCCTTCACACAGATACGCAGTATTTT	CASSLGLAVALHTDTQYF